This TCR beta chain was captured in a study of identical twins. The V segment lost 6 bases and the J segment 2 bases; nucleotides outside the gene matches: 4. Germline V CDR1 and CDR2: ENHRY, SYGVKD. The CDR3 runs to 15 residues. TCRdb passed the 5' RACE reads through MiXCR, listing each CDR3 protein once. Here the sample spans approximately 1.8 million distinct CDR3 sequences, more than 30% being singletons. The chain couples TRBV10-3 to TRBJ2-5; TRBD1 agrees at 12 bases. This sequence originates from a newborn girl in good health. The specimen sequenced was cord blood. Here the CDR3 reads CAIRRDRGLQETQYF. CDR3 in DNA: TGTGCCATCAGAAGGGACAGGGGGCTTCAAGAGACCCAGTACTTC.